This TCR beta chain originates from a study of PD-1 blockade in classical Hodgkin lymphoma. General study points: Newly diagnosed patients reportedly had lower baseline TCR diversity than healthy donors.

From germline, CDR1 is SGHDN and CDR2 FVKESK. V gave up 6 bases and J gave up 3 bases, with 12 bases separating them. There are 13 residues in the CDR3. Turning to this clone: Its antigen is not identified.

Each and every patient relapsed after autologous stem cell transplantation, and patients got differing brentuximab vedotin exposure. Libraries were prepared by immunoSEQ multiplex PCR; TCRdb keeps only in-frame clonotypes and omits some of them. In the table there are 30,000 to 40,000 clones, 75% to 85% of which are singletons. The material was peripheral blood mononuclear cells (PBMCs), obtained at baseline. The sequence derives from a human donor with classical Hodgkin lymphoma. This chain joins TRBV14 and TRBJ2-7; a possible D gene is TRBD2 (5 bases). CDR3 nucleotides: TGTGCCAGCAGGTTCAGCGAGGGCTACGAGCAGTACTTC. Protein product: CASRFSEGYEQYF.